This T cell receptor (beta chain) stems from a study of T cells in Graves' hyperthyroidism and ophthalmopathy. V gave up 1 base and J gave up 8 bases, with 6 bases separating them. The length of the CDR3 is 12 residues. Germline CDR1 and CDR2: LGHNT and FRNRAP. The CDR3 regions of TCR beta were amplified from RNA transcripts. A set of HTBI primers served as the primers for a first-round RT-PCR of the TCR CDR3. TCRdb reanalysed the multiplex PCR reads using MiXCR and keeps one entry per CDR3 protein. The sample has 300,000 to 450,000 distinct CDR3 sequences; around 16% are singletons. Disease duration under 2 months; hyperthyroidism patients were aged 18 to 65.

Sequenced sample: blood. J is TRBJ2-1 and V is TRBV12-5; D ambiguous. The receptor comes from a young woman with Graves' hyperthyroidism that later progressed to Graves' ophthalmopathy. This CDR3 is CASGLEPHEQFF. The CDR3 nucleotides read TGTGCTAGTGGTTTGGAGCCCCATGAGCAGTTCTTC.